This is a list of T cell receptor beta chains from one sample in a study of long-term antiretroviral therapy in people with HIV. Using immunoSEQ multiplex PCR, the repertoire was profiled, and TCRdb retains in-frame clones only, with some absent. The sample holds approximately 25,000 clones, more than 80% seen once. The sample in question was unsorted PBMCs, obtained 7.6 years after starting antiretroviral therapy. Receptors originate from a woman aged 40 to 50 with HIV. Both conserved end residues are part of each CDR3. The D gene is left open where the match is weak. Not all rows give a size; the values are once, few, many and, for expanded clones, a class.

abundance,d_gene,v_gene,len,j_gene,CDR3nt,CDR3aa
-,TRBD1,TRBV19,15,TRBJ2-1,TGTGCCAGTAGGCAACCAGGGGGCGCGTACAATGAGCAGTTCTTC,CASRQPGGAYNEQFF
-,-,TRBV5-4,13,TRBJ2-7,TGTGCCAGCAGCAAGCAGGGCTCCTACGAGCAGTACTTC,CASSKQGSYEQYF
-,-,TRBV14,13,TRBJ1-2,TGTGCCAGCAGCCAAGCCATAGGTTATGGCTACACCTTC,CASSQAIGYGYTF
-,-,TRBV6-1,15,TRBJ2-3,TGTGCCAGCAGTGAAGCGTTAGCGACCACAGATACGCAGTATTTT,CASSEALATTDTQYF
-,-,TRBV4-3,15,TRBJ2-7,TGCGCCAGCAGCCACTCCGGGACCGGGGAGTACGAGCAGTACTTC,CASSHSGTGEYEQYF
-,TRBD2,TRBV14,16,TRBJ2-5,TGTGCCAGCAGCCAAAGCTTTAGCGGGGGTCTGGAGACCCAGTACTTC,CASSQSFSGGLETQYF
-,-,TRBV19,17,TRBJ2-2,TGTGCCAGTAGTACCTCTCGGGATGTTCTTAACACCGGGGAGCTGTTTTTT,CASSTSRDVLNTGELFF
few,TRBD1,TRBV4-3,17,TRBJ1-2,TGCGCCAGCAGCCAAGGGCCGACAGGGCTAGAAGTCTATGGCTACACCTTC,CASSQGPTGLEVYGYTF
-,TRBD2,TRBV10-3,16,TRBJ2-5,TGTGCCATCAGTGATCGAAGCGGGGGGGCCAGCCGGGCCCAGTACTTC,CAISDRSGGASRAQYF
-,TRBD2,TRBV14,13,TRBJ2-7,TGTGCCAGCCGGACTAGCGGGGTCTACGAGCAGTACTTC,CASRTSGVYEQYF
-,TRBD1,TRBV10-3,15,TRBJ2-3,TGTGCCATCAGGACGGGACAGACAAACACAGATACGCAGTATTTT,CAIRTGQTNTDTQYF
-,-,TRBV6-6,12,TRBJ1-2,TGTGCCAGCAGGGGAGCTAACTATGGCTACACCTTC,CASRGANYGYTF
-,-,TRBV7-2,16,TRBJ2-3,TGTGCCAGCAGCCTCCTCTGGGCGGAAGGTGCGGATACGCAGTATTTT,CASSLLWAEGADTQYF
-,TRBD1,TRBV7-9,17,TRBJ2-6,TGTGCCAGCAGACGAGGGACAGCATACTCTGGGGCCAACGTCCTGACTTTC,CASRRGTAYSGANVLTF
-,-,TRBV19,16,TRBJ1-6,TGTGCCAGTAGTACTAACCCATACACCTATAATTCACCCCTCCACTTT,CASSTNPYTYNSPLHF
once,TRBD1,TRBV4-1,19,TRBJ1-2,TGCGCCAGCAGCCAGTGGCCGAAATTTAGACAGGGACCGGACTATGGCTACACCTTC,CASSQWPKFRQGPDYGYTF
-,TRBD1,TRBV2,14,TRBJ1-3,TGTGCCAGCAGTGAAGGGACAGGGATATACACCATATATTTT,CASSEGTGIYTIYF
-,TRBD1,TRBV27,13,TRBJ2-7,TGTGCCACCAGGGACAGGGTCTCGTCGCGGCAGTACTTC,CATRDRVSSRQYF
-,-,TRBV7-9,15,TRBJ1-4,TGTGCCAGCAGCTTAACATCAGGGTTGAATGAAAAACTGTTTTTT,CASSLTSGLNEKLFF
-,-,TRBV19,14,TRBJ2-1,TGTGCCAGTAGCCAGGGTGCAGGCATCAATGAGCAGTTCTTC,CASSQGAGINEQFF
-,TRBD1,TRBV4-1,15,TRBJ1-6,TGCGCCAGCAGCCAAGACAGGGGGCTTAATTCACCCCTCCACTTT,CASSQDRGLNSPLHF
-,TRBD1,TRBV6-6,13,TRBJ1-2,TGTGCCAGCAGCCACAGGGGGCGCGATGGCTACACCTTC,CASSHRGRDGYTF
-,-,TRBV28,15,TRBJ2-7,TGTGCCAGCAGTTCCACAGGCGAGGAATATTACGAGCAGTACTTC,CASSSTGEEYYEQYF
-,TRBD1,TRBV18,13,TRBJ1-1,TGTGCCAGCTCACTCACAGGGGGCACTGAAGCTTTCTTT,CASSLTGGTEAFF
once,-,TRBV19,13,TRBJ2-2,TGTGCCACCCGAATAGTCGGAACCGGGGAGCTGTTTTTT,CATRIVGTGELFF
-,TRBD1,TRBV19,15,TRBJ1-2,TGTGCCAGTAGTATAGGGACAGGTCGAGACTATGGCTACACCTTC,CASSIGTGRDYGYTF
-,TRBD2,TRBV5-4,18,TRBJ2-3,TGTGCCAGCAGCTTGGAATTCGGGCTAGCGGGGGGATCGGATACGCAGTATTTT,CASSLEFGLAGGSDTQYF
-,-,TRBV14,12,TRBJ1-1,TGTGCCAGCAGCCGTTGGGGGTCTGAAGCTTTCTTT,CASSRWGSEAFF
-,-,TRBV4-1,17,TRBJ1-2,TGCGCCAGCAGCCAACTATTCGGGCAGGGGCGTTCCTATGGCTACACCTTC,CASSQLFGQGRSYGYTF
once,TRBD2,TRBV6-5,14,TRBJ2-7,TGTGCCACGTACCCAGCGGGGGGGTTAAACGAGCAGTACTTC,CATYPAGGLNEQYF
-,TRBD1,TRBV6-4,16,TRBJ1-5,TGTGCCAGCAGTGACTCGATGGGACAGACGACTCAGCCCCAGCATTTT,CASSDSMGQTTQPQHF
-,TRBD1,TRBV11-1,16,TRBJ2-5,TGTGCCAGCAGCTTGGGTTCCGGGACAGGGGAAGAGACCCAGTACTTC,CASSLGSGTGEETQYF
-,TRBD1,TRBV6-6,13,TRBJ2-2,TGTGCCAGCAGGACAGGGGACACCGGGGAGCTGTTTTTT,CASRTGDTGELFF
once,-,TRBV27,13,TRBJ2-5,TGTGCCAGCGGGGGATGGGACCGGGAGACCCAGTACTTC,CASGGWDRETQYF
-,-,TRBV6-1,14,TRBJ2-2,TGTGCCAGCAGTCCGATTAGTGTGGCCGGGGAGCTGTTTTTT,CASSPISVAGELFF
-,-,TRBV7-2,14,TRBJ2-3,TGTGCCAGCGGCGGGGGCCCTAGCACAGATACGCAGTATTTT,CASGGGPSTDTQYF
once,-,TRBV6-6,14,TRBJ1-2,TGTGCCAGCAGTTATCTGGACGGCAACTATGGCTACACCTTC,CASSYLDGNYGYTF
once,TRBD2,TRBV7-2,17,TRBJ2-7,TGTGCCAGCAGCTTACCGTTAGCGGGGGCCATCTCCTACGAGCAGTACTTC,CASSLPLAGAISYEQYF
-,-,TRBV18,17,TRBJ2-7,TGTGCCAGCTCACCAAGGGGGGACGCTATTACCAGGTGGGAGCAGTACTTC,CASSPRGDAITRWEQYF
once,-,TRBV27,14,TRBJ1-1,TGTGCCAGCAGTTTAGCCGGGGGGGCGGGTGAAGCTTTCTTT,CASSLAGGAGEAFF
-,-,TRBV18,13,TRBJ2-5,TGTGCCAGCTCACCAGGGGGCCACTCAGACCAGTACTTC,CASSPGGHSDQYF
once,TRBD2,TRBV7-6,15,TRBJ2-3,TGTGCCAGCAGCTTAAGCGCTAGCGGGGGCATAAAGCAGTATTTT,CASSLSASGGIKQYF
-,-,TRBV5-1,19,TRBJ2-1,TGCGCCAGCAGCTTGGCCACATTAGTTGGGACCAGCGGTGCCGATGAGCAGTTCTTC,CASSLATLVGTSGADEQFF
once,-,TRBV2,14,TRBJ2-6,TGTGCCAGCAGTGCCGTCTCTGGGGCCAACGTCCTGACTTTC,CASSAVSGANVLTF
-,-,TRBV2,13,TRBJ1-5,TGTGCCAGCAGTGCGGGACCCAATCAGCCCCAGCATTTT,CASSAGPNQPQHF
-,-,TRBV2,16,TRBJ1-3,TGTGCCAGCAGTGAAACCCCATTAATGAATGGAAACACCATATATTTT,CASSETPLMNGNTIYF
-,-,TRBV25-1,16,TRBJ2-3,TGTGCCAGCAGACCCTACGAACAGGGAAGGACAGATACGCAGTATTTT,CASRPYEQGRTDTQYF
once,TRBD1,TRBV5-8,15,TRBJ1-1,TGTGCCAGCACCCTGGCAGGGGGACAAAGAACTGAAGCTTTCTTT,CASTLAGGQRTEAFF
-,TRBD2,TRBV15,15,TRBJ2-7,TGTGCCACCAGCAGAGAGCTAGCGGGGGTCAGGGAGCAGTACTTC,CATSRELAGVREQYF
-,-,TRBV2,15,TRBJ1-3,TGTGCCAGCAGTGAAGGGAGCTTCTCTGGAAACACCATATATTTT,CASSEGSFSGNTIYF
-,TRBD1,TRBV14,16,TRBJ1-1,TGTGCCAGCAGTCCCGGGACAGGGGGCAGTAGGACTGAAGTTTTCTTT,CASSPGTGGSRTEVFF
-,TRBD1,TRBV11-1,17,TRBJ2-5,TGTGCCAGCAGCGTCCGGACAGGGGGCGCAGGGAGCGAGACCCAGTACTTC,CASSVRTGGAGSETQYF
-,-,TRBV4-2,13,TRBJ1-5,TGTGCCAGCAGCCAGGACACTGGTCAGCCCCAGCATTTT,CASSQDTGQPQHF
-,-,TRBV6-5,15,TRBJ1-2,TGTGCCAGCAGTTGGGGCCCCCCCAGTAGCTATGGCTACACCTTC,CASSWGPPSSYGYTF
-,TRBD1,TRBV27,15,TRBJ1-2,TGTGCCAGCAGTCGACAGGGCCCTTCTAACTATGGCTACACCTTC,CASSRQGPSNYGYTF
-,-,TRBV5-1,16,TRBJ1-1,TGCGCCAGCAGCCTGGATGGGGGGTCGATCGCCACTGAAGCTTTCTTT,CASSLDGGSIATEAFF
-,-,TRBV7-2,17,TRBJ1-5,TGTGCCAGCAGCTTATACGGGGACAACAATAGCAATCAGCCCCAGCATTTT,CASSLYGDNNSNQPQHF
-,-,TRBV7-2,14,TRBJ1-1,TGTGCCAGCAGCCCTACCCCGGGCAATCGGGAAGCTTTCTTT,CASSPTPGNREAFF